The present T cell receptor beta chain was sequenced within a study of blood T cell repertoires in COVID-19 (dated by TCRdb to between 2020 and 2021). About the study as a whole: Samples from collaborators originated in the United States, Italy and Spain and spanned both the acute and convalescent phases of COVID-19. The material from the prospective study consisted of cDNA or gDNA derived from T cells, B-cell-depleted T cells, or PBMCs. Deeply sampled blood TCRbeta repertoires from subjects exposed to, actively infected with, or recovered from COVID-19 were included in the dataset. The repertoires were released in a freely available public database meant as a resource for research on the immune response to SARS-CoV-2. The samples were drawn from the first 160 participants of the ongoing ImmuneRACE study and from more than 1,000 subjects provided by 6 global collaborators. Sample metadata almost always included a de-identified subject ID, COVID-19 status, age in years and sex. Where available, HLA class I and class II types were obtained from metadata supplied by the sample provider rather than from assay-based typing. Points the paper makes about the study in general: The quantity of clinical and demographic metadata differed by source and by participant and was supplied without curation.

The CDR3 holds 16 amino acids from the cysteine to the phenylalanine. The entry retains the CDR3 DNA only, 48 bases that are in frame from base 1. The germline V gene (reference sequence) gives CDR1 as LGHDT and CDR2 as YNNKEL. V and J are trimmed by 1 base and 7 bases, and the gene matches miss 11 bases of the junction. Whole blood was collected in K2EDTA tubes by collaborating institutions according to the institutions' own protocols. Collaborator samples were shipped for TCRbeta analysis as frozen whole blood, isolated PBMCs, or DNA extracted from either sample type. On this clone itself: The target of this receptor is not known. Nothing much larger sits one base from this clone, and base qualities are not available.

TCRbeta CDR3 regions were amplified from genomic DNA by means of the immunoSEQ Assay, a bias-controlled multiplex PCR. The study's processing was this. The number of nucleated cells in each sample was estimated by amplification of reference gene primers within the assay. To quantify the absolute abundance of each unique TCRbeta CDR3 rearrangement, sequence reads were collapsed and filtered. Productive Simpson clonality was computed per sample as the square root of Simpson's diversity index over productive rearrangements. TCRdb obtained this table from immuneACCESS and retained in-frame rearrangements with V and J assigned. These tables miss some clones; where compared with another copy, unresolved V genes account for less than half of the shortfall, and the remainder is unexplained. From that table come the V and J calls and clone size; the DNA was used to work out D and trimming. Here the sample has roughly 79,000 clones; approximately 90% occur a single time. Roughly 4.4% of the sample is taken by the ten largest.

This TCR was recovered from a man in his fifties or sixties with active COVID-19. The chain employs TRBV3-1 (or the pseudogene TRBV3-2) and TRBJ2-5; 8 junctional bases match TRBD2. The sample consisted of peripheral blood. The CDR3: CASSQASGLGAGTQYF. The DNA sequence is as follows: TGTGCCAGCAGCCAAGCCTCGGGACTAGGGGCTGGGACCCAGTACTTC.